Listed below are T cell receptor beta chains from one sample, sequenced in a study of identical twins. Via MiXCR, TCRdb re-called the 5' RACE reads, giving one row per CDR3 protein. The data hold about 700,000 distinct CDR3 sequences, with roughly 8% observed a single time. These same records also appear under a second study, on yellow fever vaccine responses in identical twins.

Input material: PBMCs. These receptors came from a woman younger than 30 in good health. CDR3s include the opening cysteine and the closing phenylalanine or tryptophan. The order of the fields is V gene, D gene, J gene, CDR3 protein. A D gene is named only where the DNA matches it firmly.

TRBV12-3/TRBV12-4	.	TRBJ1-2	CASSLRDYGYTF
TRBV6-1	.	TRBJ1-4	CASSPKERIGEEKLFF
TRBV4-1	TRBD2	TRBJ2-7	CASSGRLAGGSYEQYF
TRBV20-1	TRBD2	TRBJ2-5	CSARMASGVFETQYF
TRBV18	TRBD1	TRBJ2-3	CASSPPGQKGTDTQYF
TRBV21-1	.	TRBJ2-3	CASSSGTSGRVGTDTQYF
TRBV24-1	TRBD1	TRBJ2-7	CATSGPGQGASYEQYF
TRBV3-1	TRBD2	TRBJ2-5	CASSQGNSGGETQYF
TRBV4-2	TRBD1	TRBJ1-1	CASSTGQGAETEAFF
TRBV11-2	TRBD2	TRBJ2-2	CASSTQTSGAGELFF
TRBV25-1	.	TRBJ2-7	CASSEWGLYEQYF
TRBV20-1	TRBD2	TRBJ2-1	CSASSRTSGRGEQFF
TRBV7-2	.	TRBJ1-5	CASSPISGGNQPQHF
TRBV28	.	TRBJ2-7	CASIRGTSYEQYF
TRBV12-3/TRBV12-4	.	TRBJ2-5	CASSLKLSETQYF
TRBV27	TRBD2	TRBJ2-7	CASSLRGGSTYEQYF
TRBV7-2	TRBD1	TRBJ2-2	CASSLIQGYAGELFF
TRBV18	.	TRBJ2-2	CASSQGANTGELFF
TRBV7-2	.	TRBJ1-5	CASSGDRIPNQPQHF
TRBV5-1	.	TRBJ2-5	CASSLGTNRKETQYF
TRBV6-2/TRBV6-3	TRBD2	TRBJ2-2	CASSSSGTSGELFF
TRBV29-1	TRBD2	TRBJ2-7	CSVPTSGDYEQYF
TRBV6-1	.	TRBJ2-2	CASSPGNSGNTGELFF
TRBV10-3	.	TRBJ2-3	CAISGPLAEPPDTQYF